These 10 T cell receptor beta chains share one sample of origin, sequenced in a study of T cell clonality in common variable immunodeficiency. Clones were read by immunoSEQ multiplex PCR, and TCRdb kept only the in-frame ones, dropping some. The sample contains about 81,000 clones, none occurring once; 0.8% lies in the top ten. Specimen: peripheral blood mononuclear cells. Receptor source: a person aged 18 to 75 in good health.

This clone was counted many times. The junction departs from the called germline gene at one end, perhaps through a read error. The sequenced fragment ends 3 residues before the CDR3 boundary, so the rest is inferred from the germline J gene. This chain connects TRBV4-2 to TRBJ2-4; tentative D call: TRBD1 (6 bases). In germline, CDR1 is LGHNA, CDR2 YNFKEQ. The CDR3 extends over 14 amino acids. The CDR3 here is CASSTSTGQNIQYF. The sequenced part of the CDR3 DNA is TGCGCCAGCAGCACATCCACAGGGCAGAACATT.

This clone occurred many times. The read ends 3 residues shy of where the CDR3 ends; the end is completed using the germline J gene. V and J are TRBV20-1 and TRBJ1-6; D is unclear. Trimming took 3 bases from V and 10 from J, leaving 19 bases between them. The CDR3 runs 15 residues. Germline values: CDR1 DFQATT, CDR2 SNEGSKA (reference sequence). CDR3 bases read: TGCAGTGCTAGTTCGTTTCGGGGTAATGGCTCACCC. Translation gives CSASSFRGNGSP. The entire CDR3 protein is CSASSFRGNGSPLHF.

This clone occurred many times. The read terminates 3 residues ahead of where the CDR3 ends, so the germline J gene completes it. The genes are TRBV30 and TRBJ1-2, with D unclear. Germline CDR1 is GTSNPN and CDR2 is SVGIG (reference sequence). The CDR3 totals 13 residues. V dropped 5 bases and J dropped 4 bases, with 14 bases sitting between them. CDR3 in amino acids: CAWATIPTYGYTF. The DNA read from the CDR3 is TGTGCCTGGGCTACCATCCCTACCTATGGC.

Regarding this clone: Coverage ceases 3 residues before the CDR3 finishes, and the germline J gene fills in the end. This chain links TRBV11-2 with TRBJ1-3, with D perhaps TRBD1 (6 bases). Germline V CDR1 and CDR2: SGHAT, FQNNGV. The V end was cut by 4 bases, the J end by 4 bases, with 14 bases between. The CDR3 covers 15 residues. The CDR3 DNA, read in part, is TGTGCCAGCAGCTCGGTACAGGGATCGGGAAACACC. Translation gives CASSSVQGSGNT. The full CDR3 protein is CASSSVQGSGNTIYF.

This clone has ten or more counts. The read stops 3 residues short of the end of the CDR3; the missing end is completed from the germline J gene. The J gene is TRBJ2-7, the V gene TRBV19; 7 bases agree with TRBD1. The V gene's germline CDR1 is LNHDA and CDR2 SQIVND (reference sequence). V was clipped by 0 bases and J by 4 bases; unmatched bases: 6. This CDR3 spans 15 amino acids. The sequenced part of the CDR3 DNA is TGTGCCAGTAGTATAGACCCAGGGGGTCAATACGAG. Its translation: CASSIDPGGQYE. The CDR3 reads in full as CASSIDPGGQYEQYF.

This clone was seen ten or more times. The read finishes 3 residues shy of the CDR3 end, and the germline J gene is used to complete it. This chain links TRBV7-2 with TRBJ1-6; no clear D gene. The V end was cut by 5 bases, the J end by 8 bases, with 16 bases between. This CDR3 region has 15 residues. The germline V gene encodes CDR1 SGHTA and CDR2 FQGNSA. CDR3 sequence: CASSQGRGKDSPLHF. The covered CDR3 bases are TGTGCCAGCAGCCAAGGTCGGGGTAAAGATTCACCC.

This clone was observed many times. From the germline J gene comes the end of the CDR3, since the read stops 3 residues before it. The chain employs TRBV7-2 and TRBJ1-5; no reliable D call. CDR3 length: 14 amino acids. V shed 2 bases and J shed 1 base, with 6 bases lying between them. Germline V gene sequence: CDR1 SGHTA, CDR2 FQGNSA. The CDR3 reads CASSLYGSNQPQHF. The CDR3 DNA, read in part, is TGTGCCAGCAGCTTATACGGGAGCAATCAGCCC.

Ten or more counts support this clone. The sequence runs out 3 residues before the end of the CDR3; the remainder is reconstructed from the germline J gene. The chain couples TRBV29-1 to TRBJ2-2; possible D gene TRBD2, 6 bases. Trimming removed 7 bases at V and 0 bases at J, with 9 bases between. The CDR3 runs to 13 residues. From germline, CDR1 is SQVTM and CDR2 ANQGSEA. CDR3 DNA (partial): TGCAGCGGGGGACTGACGAACACCGGGGAG. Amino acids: CSGGLTNTGE. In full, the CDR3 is CSGGLTNTGELFF.

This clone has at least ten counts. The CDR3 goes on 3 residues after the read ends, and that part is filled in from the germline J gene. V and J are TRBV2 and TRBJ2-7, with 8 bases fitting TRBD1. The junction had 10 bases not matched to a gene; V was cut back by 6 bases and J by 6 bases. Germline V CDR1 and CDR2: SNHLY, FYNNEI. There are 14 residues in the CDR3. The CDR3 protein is CASRWTGTPPEQYF. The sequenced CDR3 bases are TGTGCCAGCAGGTGGACAGGGACCCCCCCCGAG.

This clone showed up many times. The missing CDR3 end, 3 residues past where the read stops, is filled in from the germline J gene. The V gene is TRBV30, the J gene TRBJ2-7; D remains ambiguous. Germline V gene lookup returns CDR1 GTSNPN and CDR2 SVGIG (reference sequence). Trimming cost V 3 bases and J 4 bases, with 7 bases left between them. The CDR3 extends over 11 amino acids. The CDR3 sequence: CAWSKGYEQYF. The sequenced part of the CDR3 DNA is TGTGCCTGGAGCAAGGGTTACGAG.